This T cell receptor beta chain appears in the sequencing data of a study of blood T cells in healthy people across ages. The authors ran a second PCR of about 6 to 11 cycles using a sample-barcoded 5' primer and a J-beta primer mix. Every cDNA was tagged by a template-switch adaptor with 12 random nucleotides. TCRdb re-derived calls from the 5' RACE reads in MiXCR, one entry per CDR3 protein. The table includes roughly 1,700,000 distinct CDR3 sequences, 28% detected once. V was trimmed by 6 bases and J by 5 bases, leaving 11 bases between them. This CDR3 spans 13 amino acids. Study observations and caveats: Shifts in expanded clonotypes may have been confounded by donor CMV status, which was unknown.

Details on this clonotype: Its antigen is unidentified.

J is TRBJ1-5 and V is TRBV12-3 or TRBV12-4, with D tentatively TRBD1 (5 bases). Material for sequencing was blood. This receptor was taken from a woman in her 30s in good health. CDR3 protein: CASRGVADQPQHF. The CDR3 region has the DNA TGTGCCAGCAGGGGGGTGGCGGATCAGCCCCAGCATTTT.